This entry features one TCR beta chain sequence. As yet, its antigen is unknown. The germline V gene encodes CDR1 ENHRY and CDR2 SYGVKD. This CDR3 contains 13 residues. J was trimmed by 3 bases and V by 8 bases; bases with no gene match: 3. This sample is drawn from a study of beta chain features in type 1 diabetes. About the study: Patients were similar to healthy donors in age and gender (as well as in cell yields). Findings of the study overall: Patients and controls would be equally affected if PCR favored shorter templates.

The authors reverse transcribed all of the isolated RNA, so sequencing captured expressed TCRB transcripts. Profiled with immunoSEQ multiplex PCR; TCRdb holds only in-frame clones, not every one. The sample has just under 150,000 clones, roughly a tenth seen once. Sorting produced populations that all topped 95% purity. V gene TRBV10-3 combines with J gene TRBJ1-2; 10 bases are a match to TRBD1. Sample: naive CD4+ T cells from blood. The clonotype comes from a man aged 18 to 35 in good health. In DNA form, the CDR3 reads TGTGCCATCCGAGGGACAGGGGACTATGGCTACACCTTC. Translating it yields CAIRGTGDYGYTF.